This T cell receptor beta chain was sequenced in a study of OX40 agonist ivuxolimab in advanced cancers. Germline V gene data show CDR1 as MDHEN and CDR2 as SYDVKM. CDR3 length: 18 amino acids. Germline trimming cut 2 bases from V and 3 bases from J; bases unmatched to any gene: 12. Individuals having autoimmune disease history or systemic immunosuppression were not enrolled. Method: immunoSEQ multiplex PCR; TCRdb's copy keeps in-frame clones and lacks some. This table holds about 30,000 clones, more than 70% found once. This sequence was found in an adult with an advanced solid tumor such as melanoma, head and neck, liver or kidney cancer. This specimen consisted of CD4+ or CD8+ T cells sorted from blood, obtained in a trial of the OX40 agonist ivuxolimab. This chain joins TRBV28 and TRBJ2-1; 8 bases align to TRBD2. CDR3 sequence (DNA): TGTGCCAGCAGTTTAATTTGGGTGGGGACTAGGGACTACAATGAGCAGTTCTTC. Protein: CASSLIWVGTRDYNEQFF.